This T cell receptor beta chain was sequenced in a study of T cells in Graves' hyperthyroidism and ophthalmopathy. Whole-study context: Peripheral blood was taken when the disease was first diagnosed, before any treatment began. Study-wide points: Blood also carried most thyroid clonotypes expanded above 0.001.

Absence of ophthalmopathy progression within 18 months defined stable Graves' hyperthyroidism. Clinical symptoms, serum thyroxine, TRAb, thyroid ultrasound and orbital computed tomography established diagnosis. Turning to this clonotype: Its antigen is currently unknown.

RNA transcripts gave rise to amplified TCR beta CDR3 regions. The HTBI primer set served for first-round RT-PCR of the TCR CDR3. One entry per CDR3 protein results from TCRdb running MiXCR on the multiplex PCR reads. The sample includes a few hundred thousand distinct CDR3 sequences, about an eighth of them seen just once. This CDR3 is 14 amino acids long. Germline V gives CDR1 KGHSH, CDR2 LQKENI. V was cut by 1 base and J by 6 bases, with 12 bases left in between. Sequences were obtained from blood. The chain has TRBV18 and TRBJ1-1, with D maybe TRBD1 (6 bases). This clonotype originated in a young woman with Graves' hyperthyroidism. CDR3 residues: CASSPRTVGSEAFF. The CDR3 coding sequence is TGTGCCAGCTCACCACGGACAGTCGGGTCTGAAGCTTTCTTT.